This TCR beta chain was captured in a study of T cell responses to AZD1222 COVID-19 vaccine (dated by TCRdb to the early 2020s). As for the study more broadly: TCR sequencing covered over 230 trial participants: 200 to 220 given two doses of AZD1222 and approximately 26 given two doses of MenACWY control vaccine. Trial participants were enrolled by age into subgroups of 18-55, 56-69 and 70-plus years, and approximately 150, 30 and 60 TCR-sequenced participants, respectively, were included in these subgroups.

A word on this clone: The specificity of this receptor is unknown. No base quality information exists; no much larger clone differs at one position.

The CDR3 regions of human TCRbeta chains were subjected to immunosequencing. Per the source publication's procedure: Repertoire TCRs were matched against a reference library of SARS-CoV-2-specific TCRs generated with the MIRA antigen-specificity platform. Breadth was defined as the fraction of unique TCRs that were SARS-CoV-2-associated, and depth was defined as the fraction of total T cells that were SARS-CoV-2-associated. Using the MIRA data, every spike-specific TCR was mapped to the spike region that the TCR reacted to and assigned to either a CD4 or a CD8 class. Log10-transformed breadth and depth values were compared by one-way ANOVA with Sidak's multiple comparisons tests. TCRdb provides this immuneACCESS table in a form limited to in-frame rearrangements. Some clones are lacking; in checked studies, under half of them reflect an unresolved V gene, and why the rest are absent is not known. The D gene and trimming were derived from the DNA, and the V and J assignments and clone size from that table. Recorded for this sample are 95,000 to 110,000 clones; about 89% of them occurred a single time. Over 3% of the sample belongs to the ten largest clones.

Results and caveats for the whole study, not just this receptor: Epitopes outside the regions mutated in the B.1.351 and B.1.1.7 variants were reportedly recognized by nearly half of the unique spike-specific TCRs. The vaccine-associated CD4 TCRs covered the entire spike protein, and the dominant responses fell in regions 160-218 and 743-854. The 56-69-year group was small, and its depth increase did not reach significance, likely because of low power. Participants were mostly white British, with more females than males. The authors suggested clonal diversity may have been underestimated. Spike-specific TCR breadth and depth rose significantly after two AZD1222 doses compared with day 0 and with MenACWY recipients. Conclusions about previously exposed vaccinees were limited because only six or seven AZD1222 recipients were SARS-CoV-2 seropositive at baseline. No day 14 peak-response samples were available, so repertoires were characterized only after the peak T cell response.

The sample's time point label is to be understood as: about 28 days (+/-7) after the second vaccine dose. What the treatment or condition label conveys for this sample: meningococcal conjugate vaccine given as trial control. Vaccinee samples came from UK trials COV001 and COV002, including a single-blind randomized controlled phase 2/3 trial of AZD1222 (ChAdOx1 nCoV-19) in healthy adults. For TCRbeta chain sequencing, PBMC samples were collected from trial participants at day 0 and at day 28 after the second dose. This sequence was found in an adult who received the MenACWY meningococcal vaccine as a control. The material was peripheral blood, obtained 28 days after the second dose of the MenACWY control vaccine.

The nucleotides read TGTGCCAGCAGGAAGACACTAGCGGGGGGTTGGGAGCAGTACTTC. Protein translation: CASRKTLAGGWEQYF. Rearrangement joined TRBV13 to TRBJ2-7, and 12 junctional nucleotides match TRBD2. The CDR1 and CDR2 encoded by the germline V gene (reference sequence) are PRHDT and FYEKMQ. The cysteine opens and the phenylalanine closes a CDR3 of 15 amino acids. Only the CDR3 DNA is retained, 45 bases long and in frame from the first base. From V the trimming removes 6 bases and from J it removes 7 bases, while the gene matches leave 10 bases of the junction unaccounted for.